The 19 T cell receptor beta chains below come from one sample, sequenced in a study of blood T cell repertoires in COVID-19. Measured with immunoSEQ multiplex PCR; TCRdb has only the in-frame clones, and not every one. Here the sample spans more than 40,000 clones, roughly 86% being singletons. Source material: peripheral blood. These receptors all stem from a man in his sixties with active or convalescent COVID-19.

This clone showed up just a few times. This chain uses TRBV5-6 with TRBJ2-6; D call uncertain. Germline V gene lookup returns CDR1 SGHDT and CDR2 YYEEEE. The CDR3 has 15 residues. With 0 bases removed from V and 1 base from J, the gap between germline ends came to 5 bases. The CDR3 spells CASSLVVSGANVLTF. The CDR3, as DNA: TGTGCCAGCAGCTTGGTAGTATCTGGGGCCAACGTCCTGACTTTC.

J is TRBJ1-1 and V is TRBV6-2 or TRBV6-3; 8 positions agree with TRBD1. The germline CDR1 and CDR2 sequences are MNHEY and SVGEGT. The J segment lost 2 bases and the V segment lost 2 bases, leaving 4 bases of the junction unmatched. CDR3 length: 15 amino acids. The CDR3 DNA is TGTGCCAGCAGTTACCCGACAGGGGTAAACACTGAAGCTTTCTTT. Translated: CASSYPTGVNTEAFF.

The chain has TRBV7-9 and TRBJ1-2; 8 bases are shared with TRBD1. The germline V gene encodes CDR1 SEHNR and CDR2 FQNEAQ (reference sequence). This CDR3 has 14 residues. After removal of 5 bases from V and 4 bases from J, the junction contained 6 bases not matched to a gene. CDR3 sequence: CASSPRDRSYGYTF. The CDR3 DNA reads TGTGCCAGCAGCCCAAGGGACAGGAGCTATGGCTACACCTTC.

CDR3 bases: TGTGCCAGCAGCTTGAATCAGGGCGGAAACACCATATATTTT. This codes for CASSLNQGGNTIYF. The rearrangement uses TRBV5-5 and TRBJ1-3, with D possibly being TRBD1 (5 bases). The germline V gene has CDR1 SGHKS and CDR2 YYEKEE (reference sequence). Trimming pared 1 base from V and 4 bases from J, leaving 9 bases between. The CDR3 is made up of 14 amino acids.

The chain combines TRBV11-3 with TRBJ1-6; no reliable D call. Germline loops: CDR1 SGHNT, CDR2 YENEEA. Trimming cost V 1 base and J 7 bases, with 5 bases left between them. The CDR3 contains 13 residues. CDR3 sequence: CASSLVANSPLHF. In nucleotides, the CDR3 is TGTGCCAGCAGCTTAGTGGCCAATTCACCCCTCCACTTT.

The chain links TRBV5-1 to TRBJ2-5, with 7 bases that match TRBD2. The germline CDR1 and CDR2 sequences are SGHRS and YFSETQ. This CDR3 has 15 residues. With V trimmed by 4 bases and J by 4 bases, 10 bases remained unmatched. As DNA, the CDR3 is TGCGCCAGCAGCGGGGGAGGGGCGGGAACAGAGACCCAGTACTTC. It codes for CASSGGGAGTETQYF.

J is TRBJ2-1 and V is TRBV5-1; 8 bases map to TRBD1. V trimming: 0 bases; J trimming: 5 bases; junction bases outside the gene matches: 10. The CDR3 contains 17 residues. Germline loops: CDR1 SGHRS, CDR2 YFSETQ. CDR3 protein: CASSLGPGGTGDNEQFF. As DNA, the CDR3 is TGCGCCAGCAGCTTGGGGCCAGGGGGGACAGGTGACAATGAGCAGTTCTTC.

This clone was counted once. V and J are TRBV5-6 and TRBJ2-6, with a weak D call TRBD2 (5 bases). The germline gives CDR1 SGHDT, CDR2 YYEEEE. This CDR3 spans 18 amino acids. V was shortened by 0 bases and J by 0 bases, with 13 bases between the two germline ends. The CDR3 sequence is CASSLASSGNSGANVLTF. CDR3 DNA: TGTGCCAGCAGCTTGGCGAGCTCGGGAAACTCTGGGGCCAACGTCCTGACTTTC.

This clone was observed a handful of times. The chain employs TRBV3-1 (or the pseudogene TRBV3-2) and TRBJ2-2; TRBD1 matches at 9 bases. After removal of 3 bases from V and 7 bases from J, the junction contained 6 bases not matched to a gene. Germline V gene data show CDR1 as LGHDT and CDR2 as YNNKEL (reference sequence). This CDR3 region has 15 residues. CDR3 region: CASSQSGTGLGELFF. The CDR3 region has the DNA TGTGCCAGCAGCCAGTCCGGGACAGGGCTCGGGGAGCTGTTTTTT.

The chain couples TRBV7-2 to TRBJ1-2; D not resolved. The ends were cut back, 5 bases at V and 5 bases at J, with 15 bases in the middle. The CDR3 totals 14 residues. Germline loops: CDR1 SGHTA, CDR2 FQGNSA. CDR3 sequence (DNA): TGTGCCAGCAGCCTGGATCGGGCGGGGTATGGCTACACCTTC. Amino acids: CASSLDRAGYGYTF.

The chain is built from TRBV7-8 and TRBJ1-2; 8 positions match TRBD1. Germline V gene sequence: CDR1 SGHVS, CDR2 FQNEAQ. Losses at the gene ends were 3 bases for V and 6 bases for J; bases not matched to a gene: 3. The CDR3 covers 13 residues. CDR3 residues: CASSFRTGNGYTF. Here the CDR3 DNA reads TGTGCCAGCAGCTTCCGGACAGGGAATGGCTACACCTTC.

The chain links TRBV6-1 to TRBJ1-2; perhaps TRBD1 as D (6 bases). With 3 bases removed from V and 10 bases from J, the gap between germline ends came to 15 bases. Germline values: CDR1 MNHNS, CDR2 SASEGT. There are 13 residues in the CDR3. CDR3: CASSDTTGSHYTF. Here the CDR3 DNA reads TGTGCCAGCAGTGATACGACAGGATCCCACTACACCTTC.

V is TRBV4-3 and J is TRBJ2-3, with D uncertain. The germline V gene encodes CDR1 LGHNA and CDR2 YSLEER. This CDR3 has 16 amino acids. The germline V and J ends were trimmed by 0 bases and 0 bases, with 10 bases remaining between them. The CDR3 sequence is CASSQDGNPSTDTQYF. As DNA, the CDR3 is TGCGCCAGCAGCCAAGATGGCAACCCTAGCACAGATACGCAGTATTTT.

This sequence joins TRBV30 and TRBJ1-2, with D hard to call. CDR1 is GTSNPN, CDR2 SVGIG, per germline (reference sequence). The CDR3 extends over 12 amino acids. Trimming shortened V by 4 bases and J by 4 bases, and 10 bases separated the two germline ends. CDR3: CAWILAPYGYTF. The DNA for the CDR3 is TGTGCCTGGATTTTAGCCCCCTATGGCTACACCTTC.

J is TRBJ1-5 and V is TRBV18; 10 positions match TRBD1. The V gene's germline CDR1 is KGHSH and CDR2 LQKENI. Unmatched junction bases numbered 5, after V lost 6 bases and J lost 6 bases. The length of the CDR3 is 14 residues. The CDR3 protein is CASSRDRGGQPQHF. The CDR3 nucleotides read TGTGCCAGCTCGCGGGACAGGGGTGGTCAGCCCCAGCATTTT.

For the CDR3, the DNA is TGTGCCAGCAGTTTACGGCGGCTGGTGAACACTGAAGCTTTCTTT. It is translated as CASSLRRLVNTEAFF. The gene calls are TRBV28 and TRBJ1-1; D ambiguous. Germline V gene lookup returns CDR1 MDHEN and CDR2 SYDVKM. The CDR3 covers 15 residues. Trimming left V 2 bases short and J 0 bases short, with 10 bases between.

V usage is TRBV28 and J usage is TRBJ1-2, with 10 bases fitting TRBD1. V was pared by 5 bases and J by 3 bases, with 6 bases of the junction left unmatched. The CDR3 has 15 residues. Per germline, CDR1 MDHEN and CDR2 SYDVKM. CDR3 DNA: TGTGCCAGCAGTCCCGGACAGGGGGGACACTATGGCTACACCTTC. Translation gives CASSPGQGGHYGYTF.

The CDR3 sequence: CASSLGILAIYF. The CDR3 region has the DNA TGTGCCAGCAGTCTCGGGATTTTAGCCATATATTTT. The chain uses TRBV6-5 and TRBJ1-3; D remains ambiguous. The V gene's germline CDR1 is MNHEY and CDR2 SVGAGI. The V end was cut by 5 bases, the J end by 11 bases, with 13 bases between. CDR3 size: 12 residues.

This clone was observed a single time. This chain joins TRBV5-1 and TRBJ2-2; D gene unclear. CDR1 and CDR2 from the germline V gene are SGHRS and YFSETQ. This CDR3 has 16 residues. The V end lost 4 bases, the J end lost 4 bases, and 17 bases lay between the germline ends. The CDR3 is CASSLPQSIGTGELFF. Here the CDR3 DNA reads TGCGCCAGCAGCCTCCCACAATCGATTGGCACCGGGGAGCTGTTTTTT.